This passage covers 8 T cell receptor beta chains from one sample sequenced in a study of cytomegalovirus exposure and HLA in healthy donors. The primer mix had 60 Vbeta and 13 Jbeta primers. This table comes from immunoSEQ multiplex PCR, and its TCRdb copy is limited to in-frame clones, with some not included. The repertoire consists of over 85,000 clones, with approximately 82% occurring once and the leading ten covering 2.5% to 3%. Specimen: PBMCs. Receptors were obtained from a man between 35 and 55 years old in good health and CMV-seronegative.

This chain joins TRBV5-8 and TRBJ2-6, with D possibly matching TRBD2 (5 bases). The CDR3 is made up of 15 amino acids. Trimming cost V 4 bases and J 0 bases, with 8 bases left between them. Germline CDR1 SGHTS, CDR2 YDEGEE. This CDR3 is CASSRGSSGANVLTF. As DNA, the CDR3 is TGTGCCAGCAGCCGGGGTAGCTCTGGGGCCAACGTCCTGACTTTC.

The rearrangement joins TRBV5-1 to TRBJ2-5; 9 bases are a match to TRBD2. Trimming removed 5 bases from V and 1 base from J; junction bases left unmatched: 6. The germline gives CDR1 SGHRS, CDR2 YFSETQ. This CDR3 contains 15 residues. For the CDR3, the DNA is TGCGCCAGCAGTCCCCGGCGGGGGGGCCAAGAGACCCAGTACTTC. This sequence encodes CASSPRRGGQETQYF.

This CDR3 reads CASSPRDRGDQPQHF. The DNA of the CDR3 is TGTGCCAGCTCACCTCGGGACAGAGGGGATCAGCCCCAGCATTTT. V usage is TRBV18 and J usage is TRBJ1-5; 7 bases are shared with TRBD1. From germline, CDR1 is KGHSH and CDR2 LQKENI. The CDR3 has 15 residues. Trimming at V came to 3 bases and at J to 5 bases, leaving 7 bases not matched to a gene.

This chain joins TRBV29-1 and TRBJ1-2, with 7 bases lining up with TRBD1. The germline gives CDR1 SQVTM, CDR2 ANQGSEA. The CDR3 covers 14 residues. V lost 4 bases to trimming and J lost 8 bases; unmatched junction nucleotides: 13. The CDR3 sequence is CSVGLREGARGYTF. The CDR3 DNA reads as TGCAGCGTTGGGCTTCGAGAGGGGGCGCGCGGCTACACCTTC.

The V gene is TRBV9, the J gene TRBJ2-7, with D perhaps matching TRBD2 (6 bases). The germline CDR1 and CDR2 sequences are SGDLS and YYNGEE. The CDR3 spans 14 residues. The V gene lost 2 bases and the J gene lost 7 bases, with 16 bases spanning the gap. The DNA of the CDR3 is TGTGCCAGCAGCGTCTCCCCCTTGGGGGGAGAGCAGTACTTC. Translated: CASSVSPLGGEQYF.

The rearrangement joins TRBV7-9 to TRBJ1-1; 7 nucleotides line up with TRBD1. J lost 1 base, V lost 1 base, and 3 bases had no gene match. CDR3 length equals 15 residues. Germline CDR1 and CDR2: SEHNR and FQNEAQ (reference sequence). CDR3 bases: TGTGCCAGCAGCTTAGTAGCAGGGGGGAACACTGAAGCTTTCTTT. Translation gives CASSLVAGGNTEAFF.

This clone showed up just once. J is TRBJ1-1 and V is TRBV5-1, with unresolved D. The germline V gene encodes CDR1 SGHRS and CDR2 YFSETQ. This CDR3 is built from 14 residues. V was clipped by 6 bases and J by 5 bases, with 17 bases between them. The CDR3 is CASNSRGMYTEAFF. The CDR3 DNA is TGCGCCAGCAACTCCCGGGGTATGTATACTGAAGCTTTCTTT.

In this sample, this clone turned up a few times. At one end, the junction sequence differs from germline, possibly due to a read error. The chain carries TRBV7-9 and TRBJ2-7; D unclear. The CDR3 totals 12 residues. CDR1 is SEHNR and CDR2 is FQNEAQ in the germline V gene (reference sequence). The chain's CDR3 is CSSSPTSREQYF. The CDR3 nucleotides are TGTTCCAGCAGCCCTACGAGCCGCGAGCAGTACTTC.